The 23 T cell receptor beta chains given below trace back to one sample, sequenced in a study of regulatory T cells in long-lasting Graves disease. iRepertoire HTBI primers and Arm-PCR of CDR3 regions built TCR beta libraries. TCRdb re-derived calls from the multiplex PCR reads in MiXCR, one entry per CDR3 protein. The table lists 500,000 or so distinct CDR3 sequences, about 16% of them singletons, with more than 9% in the top ten. Specified time point: newly diagnosed GD, antithyroid drugs for less than 3 months. Construction of the TCR library relied on RNA isolated from PBMCs. In addition, the sample was reused for a study of T cells in Graves' hyperthyroidism and ophthalmopathy.

Source: peripheral blood mononuclear cells (PBMCs), taken at new diagnosis, from a patient treated with antithyroid drugs. The receptors shown here come from a man aged 35 to 55 with Graves disease.

Turning to this clonotype: A read error is likely here: a far larger clone is one base away. The chain recombines TRBV11-2 with TRBJ2-5, with 13 bases that match TRBD2. V shed 5 bases, J shed 5 bases, and the junction held 8 bases outside the gene matches. Germline values: CDR1 SGHAT, CDR2 FQNNGV. This CDR3 is 16 amino acids long. The CDR3 sequence: CASSPGLAGDFETQYF. In DNA form, the CDR3 reads TGTGCCAGCAGCCCCGGACTAGCGGGAGATTTTGAGACCCAGTACTTC.

As to this clonotype: This could be a read error, since a much larger clone is one nucleotide away. The rearrangement uses TRBV18 and TRBJ2-7; TRBD1 might be the D (6 bases). This CDR3 has 12 amino acids. V dropped 5 bases and J dropped 3 bases, with 8 bases sitting between them. Germline loops: CDR1 KGHSH, CDR2 LQKENI. The CDR3 DNA reads as TGTGCCAGCTCAACAGGGCTCTACGAGCAGTACTTC. It encodes CASSTGLYEQYF. Looking up the rest from reference TRBV18 and TRBJ2-7 gives the full variable domain: NAGVMQNPRHLVRRRGQEARLRCSPMKGHSHVYWYRQLPEEGLKFMVYLQKENIIDESGMPKERFSAEFPKEGPSILRIQQVVRGDSAAYFCASSTGLYEQYFGPGTRLTVT.

In this sample, this clonotype turned up many times. The V and J genes are TRBV12-3 or TRBV12-4 and TRBJ2-7; 11 bases are a match to TRBD2. Losses at the gene ends were 5 bases for V and 6 bases for J; bases not matched to a gene: 6. The CDR3 length is 14 residues. For the CDR3, the DNA is TGTGCCAGCAGTGAACTAGCGGGAGTAAGCGAGCAGTACTTC. Translated: CASSELAGVSEQYF.

This clonotype has just a few counts. The chain employs TRBV27 and TRBJ2-3, with D uncertain. CDR1 and CDR2 (germline): MNHEY, SMNVEV (reference sequence). The CDR3 is 15 residues long. The V and J ends lost 7 bases and 0 bases respectively, with 14 bases between them. The CDR3 bases are TGTGCCAGCACCCCTAGAACTTGGAGCACAGATACGCAGTATTTT. Translation: CASTPRTWSTDTQYF.

The chain employs TRBV19 and TRBJ2-5; D unclear. Germline V gives CDR1 LNHDA, CDR2 SQIVND (reference sequence). V lost 5 bases and J lost 3, with 10 bases in between. This CDR3 region has 13 residues. CDR3 region: CASSPDGEETQYF. The CDR3 nucleotides are TGTGCCAGTAGTCCGGACGGTGAAGAGACCCAGTACTTC.

CDR3 region: CASIPGDRVWETQYF. CDR3 nucleotide sequence: TGTGCCAGCATTCCCGGGGACAGGGTGTGGGAGACCCAGTACTTC. V and J are TRBV28 and TRBJ2-5; 9 bases align to TRBD1. V lost 7 bases, J lost 5 bases, and 11 bases stayed unmatched. From germline, CDR1 is MDHEN and CDR2 SYDVKM. The CDR3 loop spans 15 amino acids.

This clonotype was observed at least ten times. The rearrangement links TRBV11-2 to TRBJ2-3; TRBD2 agrees at 12 bases. V shed 4 bases and J 2 bases; nucleotides not matched to a gene: 4. Germline V lookup: CDR1 SGHAT, CDR2 FQNNGV. The CDR3 loop spans 16 amino acids. Here the CDR3 DNA reads TGTGCCAGCAGCTCTGGACTAGCGGGGTACACAGATACGCAGTATTTT. This codes for CASSSGLAGYTDTQYF.

The chain is built from TRBV27 and TRBJ2-7; 11 nucleotides align to TRBD1. CDR1 MNHEY and CDR2 SMNVEV come from the germline V gene (reference sequence). The J segment lost 2 bases and the V segment lost 2 bases, leaving 14 bases of the junction unmatched. The CDR3 consists of 19 residues. Written as DNA, the CDR3 is TGTGCCAGCAGTTTACGGACAGGGGGCGGTTCAGGGGGCCCCTACGAGCAGTACTTC. The encoded protein is CASSLRTGGGSGGPYEQYF.

This clonotype appeared many times. The chain joins TRBV28 to TRBJ2-7; D is unresolved. The CDR3 has 14 residues. V lost 3 bases, J lost 4 bases, and 13 bases lay in between. Germline values: CDR1 MDHEN, CDR2 SYDVKM. Here the CDR3 DNA reads TGTGCCAGCAGTTTTTCAGGTCAACAATACGAGCAGTACTTC. It is translated as CASSFSGQQYEQYF.

V usage is TRBV5-1 and J usage is TRBJ1-1; 9 bases are shared with TRBD1. The ends lost 4 bases at V and 3 bases at J; junction bases unmatched: 10. The germline V gene has CDR1 SGHRS and CDR2 YFSETQ. CDR3 size: 16 residues. CDR3 region: CASSKTGGTWYTEAFF. The DNA for the CDR3 is TGCGCCAGCAGCAAGACAGGGGGTACATGGTACACTGAAGCTTTCTTT.

This clonotype has a count of ten or more. The J gene is TRBJ2-7, the V gene TRBV2; 13 bases agree with TRBD2. Germline trimming cut 5 bases from V and 5 bases from J; bases unmatched to any gene: 6. Germline assignment: CDR1 SNHLY and CDR2 FYNNEI. The CDR3 contains 15 residues. CDR3 residues: CASSPRTSGSNEQYF. CDR3 coding DNA: TGTGCCAGCAGTCCCAGGACTAGCGGGAGCAACGAGCAGTACTTC.

The gene calls are TRBV7-9 and TRBJ1-1, with D tentatively TRBD1 (6 bases). The CDR3 totals 12 residues. Germline CDR1 reads SEHNR; CDR2 reads FQNEAQ (reference sequence). Between the trimmed V and J ends, which lost 5 bases and 11 bases, there was a span of 15 bases. The CDR3 DNA reads TGTGCCAGCAGCCAGGACAGTTTCGTGGCTTTCTTT. It yields the protein CASSQDSFVAFF.

The chain uses TRBV11-3 and TRBJ2-1, with 8 positions matching TRBD2. The CDR3 totals 13 residues. V gave up 5 bases and J gave up 8 bases; unmatched junction bases: 5. Germline CDR1 SGHNT, CDR2 YENEEA. The CDR3 loop reads CASSRGGGDEQFF. The CDR3 DNA sequence: TGTGCCAGCAGCCGGGGGGGGGGCGATGAGCAGTTCTTC.

This clonotype appeared many times. This chain links TRBV5-1 with TRBJ2-1; 8 bases match TRBD2. CDR1 is SGHRS and CDR2 is YFSETQ in the germline V gene. The CDR3 sequence is 15 residues long. Trimming at V came to 5 bases and at J to 0 bases, leaving 4 bases not matched to a gene. CDR3 residues: CASRAGGSSYNEQFF. For the CDR3, the DNA is TGCGCCAGCAGGGCGGGAGGCAGCTCCTACAATGAGCAGTTCTTC.

This clonotype has a count of ten or more. V gene TRBV2 combines with J gene TRBJ2-3; perhaps D is TRBD1 or TRBD2 (6 bases each). Germline V CDR1 and CDR2: SNHLY, FYNNEI. V shed 7 bases and J shed 3 bases, with 14 bases lying between them. The CDR3 has 14 residues. CDR3 coding DNA: TGTGCCAGCACGCGGCAGGGGAGGACAGATACGCAGTATTTT. Its protein product is CASTRQGRTDTQYF.

This clonotype was recorded a few times. CDR3 coding DNA: TGTGCCAGCAGTTACGGGCGAGGCGTCTACAATGAGCAGTTCTTC. Amino acids: CASSYGRGVYNEQFF. The rearrangement links TRBV6-2 or TRBV6-3 to TRBJ2-1; D is unclear. From germline, CDR1 is MNHEY and CDR2 SVGEGT. There are 15 residues in the CDR3. The V and J ends lost 2 bases and 3 bases respectively, with 11 bases between them.

Ten or more counts support this clonotype. This chain uses TRBV11-2 with TRBJ2-2; D is ambiguous. Germline CDR1 and CDR2: SGHAT and FQNNGV. Trimming stripped 8 bases from V and 4 bases from J, with 11 bases between. The CDR3 extends over 13 amino acids. CDR3 DNA sequence: TGTGCCAGCGCTCCGCCGGTCACCGGGGAGCTGTTTTTT. It codes for CASAPPVTGELFF. Using reference TRBV11-2 and TRBJ2-2 for the parts outside the CDR3, the full variable domain is EAGVAQSPRYKIIEKRQSVAFWCNPISGHATLYWYQQILGQGPKLLIQFQNNGVVDDSQLPKDRFSAERLKGVDSTLKIQPAKLEDSAVYLCASAPPVTGELFFGEGSRLTVL.

This clonotype appeared many times. The chain recombines TRBV5-1 with TRBJ2-7, with a tentative D call TRBD2 (6 bases). This CDR3 contains 13 residues. With 4 bases removed from V and 0 bases from J, the gap between germline ends came to 8 bases. Germline V gives CDR1 SGHRS, CDR2 YFSETQ. The CDR3 coding sequence is TGCGCCAGCAGCACGGGACTCTCCTACGAGCAGTACTTC. Its protein is CASSTGLSYEQYF.

This clonotype appeared a few times. A read error is the likely source, as a far larger clone sits one nucleotide away. V usage is TRBV3-1 and J usage is TRBJ2-1, with 14 nucleotides matching TRBD2. V trimming: 6 bases; J trimming: 3 bases; junction bases outside the gene matches: 4. This CDR3 region has 16 residues. Germline lookup yields CDR1 LGHDT and CDR2 YNNKEL (reference sequence). CDR3 in amino acids: CASRAGTSGSYNEQFF. The CDR3 DNA follows: TGTGCCAGCAGAGCCGGGACTAGCGGGAGCTACAATGAGCAGTTCTTC.

This clonotype has more than one count but fewer than ten. J is TRBJ2-5 and V is TRBV9; D tentatively reads TRBD1 or TRBD2 (6 bases each). Germline values: CDR1 SGDLS, CDR2 YYNGEE. Trimming left V 2 bases short and J 4 bases short, with 15 bases between. This CDR3 is 15 amino acids long. CDR3 DNA: TGTGCCAGCAGCGTTTGGGCAGGAGGGGGAGAGACCCAGTACTTC. This translates into CASSVWAGGGETQYF.

In this sample, this clonotype turned up many times. This sequence joins TRBV30 and TRBJ2-7; D is perhaps TRBD1 (6 bases). This CDR3 has 14 amino acids. CDR1 and CDR2 from the germline V gene are GTSNPN and SVGIG (reference sequence). Trimming removed 1 base at V and 3 bases at J, with 13 bases between. The DNA of the CDR3 is TGTGCCTGGAGTGGGAGACAGGCGAACTACGAGCAGTACTTC. This codes for CAWSGRQANYEQYF. The full variable domain, rest sourced from reference TRBV30 and TRBJ2-7, is SQTIHQWPATLVQPVGSPLSLECTVEGTSNPNLYWYRQAAGRGLQLLFYSVGIGQISSEVPQNLSASRPQDRQFILSSKKLLLSDSGFYLCAWSGRQANYEQYFGPGTRLTVT.

Many counts were recorded for this clonotype. The V gene is TRBV6-1, the J gene TRBJ2-5; D assignment may be TRBD1 or TRBD2 (5 bases each). Trimming took off 2 bases at V and 5 bases at J, with 24 bases between the two ends. The CDR3 extends over 18 amino acids. Germline V lookup: CDR1 MNHNS, CDR2 SASEGT. CDR3 sequence reads: CASSETGLPDIVGETQYF. CDR3 bases: TGTGCCAGCAGTGAAACAGGACTTCCGGACATTGTTGGGGAGACCCAGTACTTC.

About this clonotype itself: This clone may be a read error of a much larger clone one base away. The rearrangement joins TRBV10-3 to TRBJ2-7; D unclear. In germline, CDR1 is ENHRY, CDR2 SYGVKD. This CDR3 has 15 residues. The V gene lost 5 bases and the J gene lost 2 bases, with 16 bases spanning the gap. The CDR3 loop is CAISHGLSDTYEQYF. CDR3 sequence (DNA): TGTGCCATCAGTCACGGCCTCAGCGATACCTACGAGCAGTACTTC.